This T cell receptor (beta chain) was captured by sequencing in a study of persistence of HIV-infected CD4 T cells. On this clone: Its antigen is currently unknown.

The length of the CDR3 is 15 residues. J lost 8 bases, V lost 4 bases, and 8 bases had no gene match. CDR1 is SGHVS and CDR2 is FQNEAQ in the germline V gene. Sequencing used immunoSEQ version 4 in survey mode. Libraries were prepared by immunoSEQ multiplex PCR; TCRdb keeps only in-frame clonotypes and omits some of them. The table has roughly 34,000 clones, 82% seen once; the top ten hold 5% to 7.5%. Stimulation used approximately 9.1 ug/mL lysate from CMV-infected fibroblasts. Sorted nonresponding memory CD4+ T cells were CD40L-negative, CD69-negative, CD45RO-high. This chain uses TRBV7-8 with TRBJ2-4, with 10 nucleotides matching TRBD1. The sequenced sample was CD4+ T cells sorted from PBMCs after roughly 20-hour stimulation, obtained from a patient who received antiretroviral therapy. The sequence was obtained from an adult woman with HIV who was CMV-seropositive. Here the CDR3 reads CASSSWTGGEDIQYF. In nucleotides, the CDR3 is TGTGCCAGCAGCTCTTGGACAGGGGGTGAGGACATTCAGTACTTC. Complete variable domain (other parts from reference TRBV7-8 and TRBJ2-4): GAGVSQSPRYKVAKRGQDVALRCDPISGHVSLFWYQQALGQGPEFLTYFQNEAQLDKSGLPSDRFFAERPEGSVSTLKIQRTQQEDSAVYLCASSSWTGGEDIQYFGAGTRLSVL.